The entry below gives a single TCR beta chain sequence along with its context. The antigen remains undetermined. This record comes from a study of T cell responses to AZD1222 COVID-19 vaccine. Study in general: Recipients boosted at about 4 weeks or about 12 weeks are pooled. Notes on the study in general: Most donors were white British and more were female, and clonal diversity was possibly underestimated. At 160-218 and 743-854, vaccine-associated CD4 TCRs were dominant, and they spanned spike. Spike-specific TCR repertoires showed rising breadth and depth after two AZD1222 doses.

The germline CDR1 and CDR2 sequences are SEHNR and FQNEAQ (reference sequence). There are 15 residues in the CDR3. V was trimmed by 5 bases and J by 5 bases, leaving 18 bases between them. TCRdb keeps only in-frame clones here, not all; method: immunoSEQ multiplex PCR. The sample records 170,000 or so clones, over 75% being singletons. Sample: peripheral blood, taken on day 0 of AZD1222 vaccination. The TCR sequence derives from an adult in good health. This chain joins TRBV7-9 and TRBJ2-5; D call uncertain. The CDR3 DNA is TGTGCCAGCAGCGCCTTTTTAGGGCCTAGGGAGACCCAGTACTTC. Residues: CASSAFLGPRETQYF. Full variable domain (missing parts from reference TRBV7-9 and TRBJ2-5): DTGVSQNPRHKITKRGQNVTFRCDPISEHNRLYWYRQTLGQGPEFLTYFQNEAQLEKSRLLSDRFSAERPKGSFSTLEIQRTEQGDSAMYLCASSAFLGPRETQYFGPGTRLLVL.